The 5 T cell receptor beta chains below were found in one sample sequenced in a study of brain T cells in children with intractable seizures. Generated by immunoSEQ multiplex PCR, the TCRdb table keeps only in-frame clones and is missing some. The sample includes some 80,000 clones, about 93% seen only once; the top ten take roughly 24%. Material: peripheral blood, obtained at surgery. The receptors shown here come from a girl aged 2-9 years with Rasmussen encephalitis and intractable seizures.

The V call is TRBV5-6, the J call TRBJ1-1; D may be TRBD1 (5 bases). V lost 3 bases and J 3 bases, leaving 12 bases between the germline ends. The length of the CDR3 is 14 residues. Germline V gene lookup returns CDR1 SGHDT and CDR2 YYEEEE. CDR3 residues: CASSSLWGDTEAFF. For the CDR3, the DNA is TGTGCCAGCAGCTCTCTATGGGGGGACACTGAAGCTTTCTTT. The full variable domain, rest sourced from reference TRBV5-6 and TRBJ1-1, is DAGVTQSPTHLIKTRGQQVTLRCSPKSGHDTVSWYQQALGQGPQFIFQYYEEEERQRGNFPDRFSGHQFPNYSSELNVNALLLGDSALYLCASSSLWGDTEAFFGQGTRLTVV.

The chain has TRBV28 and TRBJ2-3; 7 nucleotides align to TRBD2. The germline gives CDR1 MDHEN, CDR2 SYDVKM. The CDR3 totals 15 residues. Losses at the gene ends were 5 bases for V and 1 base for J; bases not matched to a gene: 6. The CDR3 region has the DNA TGTGCCAGCAGTGAGACTAGCCACCGCACAGATACGCAGTATTTT. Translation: CASSETSHRTDTQYF. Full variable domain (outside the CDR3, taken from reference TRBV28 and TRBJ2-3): DVKVTQSSRYLVKRTGEKVFLECVQDMDHENMFWYRQDPGLGLRLIYFSYDVKMKEKGDIPEGYSVSREKKERFSLILESASTNQTSMYLCASSETSHRTDTQYFGPGTRLTVL.

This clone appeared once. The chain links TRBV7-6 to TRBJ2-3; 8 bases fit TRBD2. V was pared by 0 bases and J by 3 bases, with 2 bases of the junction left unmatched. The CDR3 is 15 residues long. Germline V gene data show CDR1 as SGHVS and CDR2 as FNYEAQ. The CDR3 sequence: CASSLAGLGTDTQYF. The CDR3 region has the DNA TGTGCCAGCAGCTTAGCGGGACTAGGGACAGATACGCAGTATTTT.

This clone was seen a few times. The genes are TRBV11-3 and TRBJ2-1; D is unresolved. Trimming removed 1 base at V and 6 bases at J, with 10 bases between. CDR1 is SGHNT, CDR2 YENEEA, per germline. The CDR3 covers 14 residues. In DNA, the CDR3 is TGTGCCAGCAGCTTAGGATACAGCCCCAATGAGCAGTTCTTC. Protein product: CASSLGYSPNEQFF.

The CDR3 DNA is TGTGCCAGCAGTTTGGAGGATTATGGCTACACCTTC. It is translated as CASSLEDYGYTF. V and J are TRBV28 and TRBJ1-2; D unresolved. The V gene lost 3 bases and the J gene lost 5 bases, with 7 bases spanning the gap. Germline lookup yields CDR1 MDHEN and CDR2 SYDVKM. The CDR3 extends over 12 amino acids.